Shown below are 13 T cell receptor beta chains from a single sample sequenced in a study of T cell clonotyping in hematopoietic cell transplantation. TCRdb's copy holds only in-frame clones and misses some; the assay was immunoSEQ multiplex PCR. The sample lists roughly 13,000 clones, 80% to 85% occurring once. Specified time point: recipient sample about 28 days before transplant, after cytoreduction. The source was peripheral blood mononuclear cells, collected before stem cell transplant. The receptors were sampled from a man aged 55 to 70 with acute myeloid leukemia. Some clones in this sample may be carry-over from other donors' samples.

The genes are TRBV30 and TRBJ2-7; 7 nucleotides line up with TRBD2. J lost 6 bases, V lost 4 bases, and 3 bases had no gene match. This CDR3 is built from 11 residues. CDR1 is GTSNPN and CDR2 is SVGIG in the germline V gene (reference sequence). For the CDR3, the DNA is TGTGCCTGGAAGGGACTATTCGAGCAGTACTTC. Its protein is CAWKGLFEQYF.

The chain links TRBV19 to TRBJ2-7; D not certain. CDR3 size: 15 residues. The germline CDR1 and CDR2 sequences are LNHDA and SQIVND (reference sequence). V was pared by 5 bases and J by 5 bases, with 19 bases between. This CDR3 is CASSQSHAAAHEQYF. CDR3 nucleotides: TGTGCCAGTAGTCAGAGTCATGCCGCCGCCCACGAGCAGTACTTC.

This chain uses TRBV6-5 with TRBJ1-2, with 7 nucleotides matching TRBD1. V shed 6 bases and J 8 bases; nucleotides not matched to a gene: 9. Germline CDR1 and CDR2: MNHEY and SVGAGI. The CDR3 totals 13 residues. As DNA, the CDR3 is TGTGCCAGCAGCCAATTCACAGGGGCCGGCTACACCTTC. It specifies CASSQFTGAGYTF.

V and J are TRBV30 and TRBJ1-5, with a tentative D call TRBD1 (6 bases). Germline CDR1 reads GTSNPN; CDR2 reads SVGIG (reference sequence). The CDR3 runs 14 residues. The V and J ends lost 3 bases and 5 bases respectively, with 14 bases between them. The DNA for the CDR3 is TGTGCCTGGAGCCAGGGGTCCCCTCATCAGCCCCAGCATTTT. This sequence encodes CAWSQGSPHQPQHF.

CDR3 bases: TGTGCCAGCAGCCCAACAGGAGGAGAGACCCAGTACTTC. Translated: CASSPTGGETQYF. The chain uses TRBV5-6 and TRBJ2-5; D is tentatively TRBD1 or TRBD2 (5 bases each). The CDR3 extends over 13 amino acids. The V gene's germline CDR1 is SGHDT and CDR2 YYEEEE. The V end was cut by 4 bases, the J end by 4 bases, with 11 bases between.

The rearrangement links TRBV29-1 to TRBJ1-2; weak D call: TRBD1 (5 bases). CDR1 SQVTM and CDR2 ANQGSEA come from the germline V gene. The CDR3 has 12 residues. The V and J ends lost 5 bases and 8 bases respectively, with 15 bases between them. CDR3 sequence reads: CSVLDNRRGYTF. In DNA form, the CDR3 reads TGCAGCGTTCTGGACAACCGGAGGGGCTACACCTTC.

This chain links TRBV28 with TRBJ2-6, with D perhaps matching TRBD1 (5 bases). Trimming pared 3 bases from V and 2 bases from J, leaving 20 bases between. The germline CDR1 and CDR2 sequences are MDHEN and SYDVKM. This CDR3 is 19 amino acids long. CDR3 region: CASSLVRTWVRTGANVLTF. CDR3 DNA: TGTGCCAGCAGTTTGGTGCGGACATGGGTTAGGACTGGGGCCAACGTCCTGACTTTC.

The genes are TRBV7-3 and TRBJ2-7; 11 nucleotides match TRBD2. Germline V gives CDR1 SGHTA, CDR2 FQGTGA. The CDR3 consists of 14 residues. Losses at the gene ends were 3 bases for V and 2 bases for J; bases not matched to a gene: 0. Here the CDR3 DNA reads TGTGCCAGCAGCTTTAGCGGGGGGGCCTACGAGCAGTACTTC. Its translation is CASSFSGGAYEQYF. The complete variable domain, with remaining parts taken from reference TRBV7-3 and TRBJ2-7, reads GAGVSQTPSNKVTEKGKYVELRCDPISGHTALYWYRQSLGQGPEFLIYFQGTGAADDSGLPNDRFFAVRPEGSVSTLKIQRTERGDSAVYLCASSFSGGAYEQYFGPGTRLTVT.

This chain uses TRBV19 with TRBJ2-2; no clear D gene. The length of the CDR3 is 12 residues. Trimming removed 10 bases from V and 5 bases from J, with 11 bases in between. The germline gives CDR1 LNHDA, CDR2 SQIVND (reference sequence). The CDR3 protein is CATAAETGELFF. CDR3 bases: TGTGCCACCGCTGCGGAGACCGGGGAGCTGTTTTTT.

The gene calls are TRBV6-5 and TRBJ1-1; the D gene is possibly TRBD1 (5 bases). This CDR3 region has 12 residues. V was clipped by 4 bases and J by 5 bases, with 8 bases between them. CDR1 and CDR2 (germline): MNHEY, SVGAGI. CDR3 bases: TGTGCCAGCAGTTCCGGGACGACTGAAGCTTTCTTT. Translated: CASSSGTTEAFF.

This chain links TRBV5-6 with TRBJ1-6, with D unclear. Deletions cut 4 bases from V and 8 bases from J, with 13 bases between. Germline lookup yields CDR1 SGHDT and CDR2 YYEEEE. The CDR3 is made up of 14 amino acids. CDR3 DNA sequence: TGTGCCAGCAGCCTGGTGATGGGAGATTCACCCCTCCACTTT. Translation gives CASSLVMGDSPLHF.

The V call is TRBV5-1, the J call TRBJ1-1; D remains unclear. CDR1 and CDR2 (germline): SGHRS, YFSETQ. Trimming shortened V by 0 bases and J by 2 bases, and 14 bases separated the two germline ends. This CDR3 is 16 amino acids long. The CDR3 nucleotides read TGCGCCAGCAGCTTGGTTGGGTATATTGGAAACACTGAAGCTTTCTTT. This translates into CASSLVGYIGNTEAFF.

This clone showed up just once. This rearrangement joins TRBV11-3 to TRBJ2-3; no reliable D call. V was pared by 3 bases and J by 1 base, with 2 bases between. The germline CDR1 and CDR2 sequences are SGHNT and YENEEA. This CDR3 has 12 residues. CDR3 loop: CASSFGTDTQYF. CDR3 bases: TGTGCCAGCAGCTTCGGCACAGATACGCAGTATTTT.